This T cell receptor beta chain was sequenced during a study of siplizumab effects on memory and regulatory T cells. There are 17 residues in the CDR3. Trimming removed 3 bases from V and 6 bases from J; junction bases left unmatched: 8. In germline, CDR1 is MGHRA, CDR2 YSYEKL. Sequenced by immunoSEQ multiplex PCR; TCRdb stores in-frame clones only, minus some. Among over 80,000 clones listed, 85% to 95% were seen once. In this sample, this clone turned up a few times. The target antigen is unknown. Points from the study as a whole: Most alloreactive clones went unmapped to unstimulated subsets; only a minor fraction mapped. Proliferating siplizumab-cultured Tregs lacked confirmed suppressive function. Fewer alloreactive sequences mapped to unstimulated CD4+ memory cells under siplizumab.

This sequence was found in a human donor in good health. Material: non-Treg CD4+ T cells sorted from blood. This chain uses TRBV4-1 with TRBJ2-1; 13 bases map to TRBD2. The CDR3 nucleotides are TGCGCCAGCAGCCATGGACTAGCGGGAGTACTAATCAATGAGCAGTTCTTC. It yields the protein CASSHGLAGVLINEQFF.